This T cell receptor beta chain emerged from a study of T cell responses to AZD1222 COVID-19 vaccine. Profiling relied on immunoSEQ multiplex PCR, and the TCRdb table lists in-frame clones only, not all of them. The sample holds about 60,000 clones, about 85% seen once. Germline V gene sequence: CDR1 LNHDA, CDR2 SQIVND (reference sequence). The ends were cut back, 5 bases at V and 7 bases at J, with 14 bases in the middle. The CDR3 contains 13 residues. Sequences were derived from peripheral blood, sampled on day 0 of AZD1222 vaccination. This sequence joins TRBV19 and TRBJ1-2; D gene ambiguous. This sequence was found in an adult in good health. CDR3 nucleotide sequence: TGTGCCAGTAGTCCAGGAGGGTTTAGTGGCTACACCTTC. Translating it yields CASSPGGFSGYTF.